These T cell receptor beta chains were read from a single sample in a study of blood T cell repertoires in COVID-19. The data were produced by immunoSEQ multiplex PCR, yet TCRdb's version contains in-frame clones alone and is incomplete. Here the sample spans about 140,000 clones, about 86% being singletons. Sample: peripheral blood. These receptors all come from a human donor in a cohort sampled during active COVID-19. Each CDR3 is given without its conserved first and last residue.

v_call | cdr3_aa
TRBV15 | ATSRDEAGVGTEAF
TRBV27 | ASSLSPSYEQY
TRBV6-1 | ASSEAGLAGADTQY
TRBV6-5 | AAWRVAGELF
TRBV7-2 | ASSVTQGATGSPLH
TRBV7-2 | ASSLLAGNLGSYNEQF
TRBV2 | ASLGTGNTGELF
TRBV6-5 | ASRAAGQGTYEQY
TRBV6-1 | ASSELARRYEQF
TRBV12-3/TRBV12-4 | ASRTGTTGELF
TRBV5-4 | ASSLVQTTYGYT
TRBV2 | ASSVGRRTDTQY
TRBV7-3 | ASSADRVSPLH
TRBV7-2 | ASSFKGGVNTEAF
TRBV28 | ASSSYGQGANNEQF
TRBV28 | ASSFARERNEQY
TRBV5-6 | ASSPAGTGISPLH
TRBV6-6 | ASSPTGGITEAF
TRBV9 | ASSVSGGARETQY
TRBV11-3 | ASSPGQGFDEQF
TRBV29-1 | SVCSGGQGTGELF
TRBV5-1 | ASSLMGGQETQY
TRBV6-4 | APSRPRYEQY
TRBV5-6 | ASSIGLAGGADTQY
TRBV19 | ASTPRQGTEAF
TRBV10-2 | ASSEGGAWQPQH
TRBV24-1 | ATSDHGTGGLRGTGELF
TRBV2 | ASSQQGYEKLF
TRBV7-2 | ASSPTGQTSGNTIY
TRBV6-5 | ASSSAPTGGVSEAF
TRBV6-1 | ASSESGGGQPQH
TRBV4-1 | ASSPPGGLGADTQY
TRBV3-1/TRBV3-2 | ASSKWDSRQQY
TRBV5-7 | ASSLDPGGNTEAF
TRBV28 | ASISTGAYNQPQH
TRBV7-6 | ASSLSTGGKADTQY
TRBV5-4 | ASSHRTSGGWETQY
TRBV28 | ASSLSGGLMAGYT
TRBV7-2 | ASSLGFTDDKQY
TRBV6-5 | ASTGTGVKEQF
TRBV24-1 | ATRGDTDGYT
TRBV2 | ASGRTEVNEQY
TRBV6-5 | ATIKGTGRIAEAF
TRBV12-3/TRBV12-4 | ASSSRLDGYT
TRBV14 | ASSLSGTGLSY